This entry concerns a single T cell receptor (beta chain). Its recognized antigen is unknown. Base qualities are not at hand, and no much larger clone is one base apart. This entry comes from a study of blood T cell repertoires in COVID-19 (dated by TCRdb to about 2020). Looking at the study overall: Collaborator samples came from the United States, Italy and Spain and covered acute and convalescent phases of COVID-19. The sample metadata nearly always contained a de-identified subject ID, COVID-19 status, age in years and sex. Where HLA class I and class II types were available, the types were taken from metadata supplied by the sample provider, not from assay-based typing. The repertoires were made available in a free public database intended to serve as a resource for research on the immune response to SARS-CoV-2. The samples were drawn from two sources: the first 160 participants of the ongoing ImmuneRACE study, and 1,200 or so subjects contributed by 6 global collaborators. The material from the prospective study consisted of cDNA or gDNA derived from T cells, B-cell-depleted T cells, or PBMCs. The dataset comprised deeply sampled blood TCRbeta repertoires from subjects exposed to, actively infected with, or recovered from COVID-19. Overall study outcomes, separate from this receptor: Clinical and demographic metadata were provided uncurated, with the amount varying by source and participant.

Collaborating institutions collected whole blood in K2EDTA tubes following their own protocols. For TCRbeta analysis, collaborators shipped samples in one of three forms: frozen whole blood, isolated PBMCs, or DNA extracted from either of those sample types. From a lookup of the germline V gene, CDR1 and CDR2 are SNHLY and FYNNEI. V and J are trimmed by 8 bases and 7 bases, and the gene matches miss 7 bases of the junction. The CDR3 runs 14 residues from the cysteine to the phenylalanine. The only DNA kept is the CDR3, 42 bases in frame from the first base. TCRbeta CDR3 regions were amplified from genomic DNA by means of the immunoSEQ Assay, a bias-controlled multiplex PCR. For the original study's pipeline: Within the assay, amplification of reference gene primers was used to estimate how many nucleated cells each sample contained. To quantify the absolute abundance of each unique TCRbeta CDR3 rearrangement, sequence reads were collapsed and filtered. For each sample, productive Simpson clonality was calculated as the square root of Simpson's diversity index over productive rearrangements. Sourced from immuneACCESS, this table was stored by TCRdb with only in-frame sequences that have V and J called. A share of the clones is absent; for the studies checked, an unresolved V gene accounts for under half, and the remainder has no known explanation. V, J and clone size were drawn from that table, and D and trimming were deduced from the DNA. Here the sample has a few hundred thousand clones; roughly 86% occur a single time. Of the sample, 3.6% falls within the top ten clones.

The V and J segments used are TRBV2 and TRBJ2-1, and 11 junctional nucleotides match TRBD2. Sequenced input: peripheral blood. This receptor was obtained from a man aged 18 to 30 with active or convalescent COVID-19. The CDR3 protein is CASAELAGANEQFF. The nucleotide sequence is TGTGCCAGCGCTGAACTAGCGGGGGCAAATGAGCAGTTCTTC.